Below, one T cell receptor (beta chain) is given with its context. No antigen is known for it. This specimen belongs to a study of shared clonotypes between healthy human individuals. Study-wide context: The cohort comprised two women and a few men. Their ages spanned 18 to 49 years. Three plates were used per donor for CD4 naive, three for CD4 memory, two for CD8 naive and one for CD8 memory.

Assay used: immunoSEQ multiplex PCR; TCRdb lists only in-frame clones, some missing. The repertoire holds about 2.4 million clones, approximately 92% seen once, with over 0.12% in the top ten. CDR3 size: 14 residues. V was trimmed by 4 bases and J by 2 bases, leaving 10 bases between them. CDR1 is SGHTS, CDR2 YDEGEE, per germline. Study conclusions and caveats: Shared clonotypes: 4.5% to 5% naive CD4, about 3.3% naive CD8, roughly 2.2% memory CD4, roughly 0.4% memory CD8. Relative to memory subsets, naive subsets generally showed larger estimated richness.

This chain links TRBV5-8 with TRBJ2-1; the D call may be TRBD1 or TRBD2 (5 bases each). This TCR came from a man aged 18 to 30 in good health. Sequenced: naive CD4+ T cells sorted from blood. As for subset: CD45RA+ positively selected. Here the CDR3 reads CASSPWGTYNEQFF. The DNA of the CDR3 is TGTGCCAGCAGCCCCTGGGGGACCTACAATGAGCAGTTCTTC.